The 30 T cell receptor beta chains reported below all come from one sample, sequenced in a study of blood T cell repertoires in COVID-19. Generated by immunoSEQ multiplex PCR, the TCRdb table keeps only in-frame clones and is missing some. The data show 150,000 to 200,000 clones, with about 80% seen just once and less than 30% held by the top ten. Sequencing input: peripheral blood. These receptor sequences come from a woman aged 65 to 85 with acute or convalescent COVID-19.

The chain joins TRBV5-1 to TRBJ1-1; possible D gene TRBD1, 6 bases. This CDR3 has 16 amino acids. V dropped 2 bases and J dropped 3 bases, with 17 bases sitting between them. Germline values: CDR1 SGHRS, CDR2 YFSETQ. The CDR3 protein is CASSFDGAGAHTEAFF. CDR3 DNA: TGCGCCAGCAGCTTTGACGGGGCGGGGGCCCACACTGAAGCTTTCTTT.

The chain combines TRBV7-6 with TRBJ2-1; D may be TRBD2 (5 bases). Trimming pared 11 bases from V and 4 bases from J, leaving 21 bases between. The CDR3 contains 15 residues. CDR1 is SGHVS and CDR2 is FNYEAQ in the germline V gene. The chain's CDR3 is CASAEVFSAYNEQFF. Written as DNA, the CDR3 is TGTGCCTCAGCAGAGGTTTTTAGCGCGTACAATGAGCAGTTCTTC.

The chain uses TRBV7-9 and TRBJ2-7, with 11 bases identical to TRBD2. V was pared by 5 bases and J by 5 bases, with 5 bases of the junction left unmatched. The CDR3 is 14 amino acids. Germline lookup yields CDR1 SEHNR and CDR2 FQNEAQ (reference sequence). The CDR3 DNA reads as TGTGCCAGCAGCCTGTCGACTAGCGGGAACGAGCAGTACTTC. It is translated as CASSLSTSGNEQYF.

The genes are TRBV24-1 and TRBJ1-2, with D possibly TRBD1 on 6 matching bases. This CDR3 has 15 amino acids. The V end lost 4 bases, the J end lost 2 bases, and 13 bases lay between the germline ends. The germline V gene encodes CDR1 KGHDR and CDR2 SFDVKD. The CDR3 DNA reads TGTGCCACCAGTGAACAGGGACATCCGAACTATGGCTACACCTTC. It encodes CATSEQGHPNYGYTF.

V and J are TRBV5-1 and TRBJ1-2, with D uncertain. This CDR3 is built from 13 residues. Germline V lookup: CDR1 SGHRS, CDR2 YFSETQ. V lost 7 bases to trimming and J lost 4 bases, with 14 bases between them. CDR3 coding DNA: TGCGCCAGCTCGGTACTTGAGGGCTATGGCTACACCTTC. Translated: CASSVLEGYGYTF.

CDR3 residues: CATSQARESWAKNIQYF. For the CDR3, the DNA is TGTGCCACCAGCCAGGCGCGGGAGAGTTGGGCCAAAAACATTCAGTACTTC. The J gene is TRBJ2-4, the V gene TRBV15, with 7 bases that match TRBD2. This CDR3 is 17 amino acids long. The V gene's germline CDR1 is LNHNV and CDR2 YYDKDF (reference sequence). J was trimmed by 1 base and V by 5 bases; bases with no gene match: 11.

The chain combines TRBV27 with TRBJ1-6, with 10 bases identical to TRBD1. V trimming: 4 bases; J trimming: 7 bases; junction bases outside the gene matches: 4. The CDR3 consists of 15 residues. The germline V gene has CDR1 MNHEY and CDR2 SMNVEV (reference sequence). The CDR3 DNA follows: TGTGCCAGCAGTTCTTGGACAGGGGGGAATTCACCCCTCCACTTT. It translates to CASSSWTGGNSPLHF.

V is TRBV29-1 and J is TRBJ2-1; TRBD2 matches 15 bases. The CDR3 is 17 residues long. V was pared by 8 bases and J by 8 bases, with 16 bases of the junction left unmatched. The germline gives CDR1 SQVTM, CDR2 ANQGSEA. The CDR3 loop reads CSFPGLAGGSNMDEQFF. The DNA for the CDR3 is TGCAGCTTTCCGGGACTAGCGGGAGGTTCAAACATGGATGAGCAGTTCTTC.

This clone was counted once. This chain uses TRBV18 with TRBJ2-7; the match to TRBD2 covers 7 bases. J gave up 2 bases and V 3 bases, and 4 bases lay outside the gene matches. CDR3 size: 14 residues. The germline V gene encodes CDR1 KGHSH and CDR2 LQKENI. Here the CDR3 DNA reads TGTGCCAGCTCACCGCCGGGACTAACCTACGAGCAGTACTTC. Amino acid sequence: CASSPPGLTYEQYF. Looking up the rest from reference TRBV18 and TRBJ2-7 gives the full variable domain: NAGVMQNPRHLVRRRGQEARLRCSPMKGHSHVYWYRQLPEEGLKFMVYLQKENIIDESGMPKERFSAEFPKEGPSILRIQQVVRGDSAAYFCASSPPGLTYEQYFGPGTRLTVT.

This clone was seen just once. This chain links TRBV19 with TRBJ1-1; 7 nucleotides agree with TRBD1. The CDR3 totals 15 residues. Trimming removed 5 bases from V and 6 bases from J; junction bases left unmatched: 12. The germline gives CDR1 LNHDA, CDR2 SQIVND (reference sequence). The CDR3 is CASSALDRLIPEAFF. The CDR3 coding sequence is TGTGCCAGTAGTGCCCTGGACAGGCTTATCCCTGAAGCTTTCTTT.

This chain uses TRBV3-1 (or the pseudogene TRBV3-2) with TRBJ1-1; D might be TRBD1 (5 bases). CDR3 size: 13 residues. Trimming cost V 0 bases and J 10 bases, with 12 bases left between them. Germline assignment: CDR1 LGHDT and CDR2 YNNKEL (reference sequence). DNA of the CDR3: TGTGCCAGCAGCCAAGATCCGGGGGGGACAGCTTTCTTT. Its protein product is CASSQDPGGTAFF.

This clone occurred once. The chain carries TRBV2 and TRBJ2-7; no reliable D call. This CDR3 has 12 amino acids. Deletions cut 3 bases from V and 5 bases from J, with 8 bases between. Germline V gene sequence: CDR1 SNHLY, CDR2 FYNNEI. The CDR3 reads CASSDMSHEQYF. Here the CDR3 DNA reads TGTGCCAGCAGTGACATGTCCCACGAGCAGTACTTC.

The J gene is TRBJ1-2, the V gene TRBV5-6; D remains unclear. Trimming pared 0 bases from V and 5 bases from J, leaving 11 bases between. CDR1 is SGHDT, CDR2 YYEEEE, per germline. CDR3 length equals 14 residues. The CDR3 loop reads CASSLGTASYGYTF. DNA of the CDR3: TGTGCCAGCAGCTTGGGTACAGCTTCATATGGCTACACCTTC.

The chain uses TRBV7-9 and TRBJ1-1, with a possible D match to TRBD1 (6 bases). This CDR3 contains 15 residues. V lost 7 bases to trimming and J lost 1 base, with 16 bases between them. CDR1 SEHNR and CDR2 FQNEAQ come from the germline V gene (reference sequence). Written as DNA, the CDR3 is TGTGCCAGCACCCCCCAACAGGGATCGAACACTGAAGCTTTCTTT. Encoded protein: CASTPQQGSNTEAFF.

This clone was seen only a few times. Here the CDR3 reads CASSLVDTEAFF. Here the CDR3 DNA reads TGTGCCAGCAGTTTAGTCGACACTGAAGCTTTCTTT. The chain joins TRBV12-3 or TRBV12-4 to TRBJ1-1; D uncertain. V lost 1 base and J lost 3, with 3 bases in between. The CDR3 runs to 12 residues.

This chain connects TRBV9 to TRBJ2-1, with 9 nucleotides matching TRBD2. Germline-derived CDR1 and CDR2 are SGDLS and YYNGEE. The junction had 10 bases not matched to a gene; V was cut back by 3 bases and J by 3 bases. The CDR3 is 17 residues long. The CDR3, as DNA: TGTGCCAGCAGCGCCGATGCCGGGACTAGCATCTACAATGAGCAGTTCTTC. Translation: CASSADAGTSIYNEQFF.

This chain uses TRBV7-2 with TRBJ2-5, with 7 bases lining up with TRBD2. Trimming cost V 4 bases and J 4 bases; bases outside gene matches: 9. There are 15 residues in the CDR3. Germline V CDR1 and CDR2: SGHTA, FQGNSA. The CDR3 DNA follows: TGTGCCAGCAGCTGGGGGGGACTAAGGGGAGAGACCCAGTACTTC. Translating gives CASSWGGLRGETQYF.

The V and J genes are TRBV6-2 or TRBV6-3 and TRBJ2-3, with 9 positions matching TRBD2. The J segment lost 4 bases and the V segment lost 0 bases, leaving 11 bases of the junction unmatched. The CDR3 is made up of 18 amino acids. Germline CDR1 MNHEY, CDR2 SVGEGT. DNA for the CDR3: TGTGCCAGCAGTTACTCCCCGGGGACTAGCTTCTACGCAGATACGCAGTATTTT. Its translation is CASSYSPGTSFYADTQYF.

This chain joins TRBV18 and TRBJ1-4, with D hard to call. V dropped 6 bases and J dropped 0 bases, with 17 bases sitting between them. The germline CDR1 and CDR2 sequences are KGHSH and LQKENI. The CDR3 spans 17 residues. CDR3 in amino acids: CASSPEAVLATNEKLFF. CDR3 sequence (DNA): TGTGCCAGCTCCCCCGAGGCAGTTCTTGCAACTAATGAAAAACTGTTTTTT. Complete variable domain (other parts from reference TRBV18 and TRBJ1-4): NAGVMQNPRHLVRRRGQEARLRCSPMKGHSHVYWYRQLPEEGLKFMVYLQKENIIDESGMPKERFSAEFPKEGPSILRIQQVVRGDSAAYFCASSPEAVLATNEKLFFGSGTQLSVL.

Only one count was recorded for this clone. This chain connects TRBV5-6 to TRBJ2-7; 8 bases are shared with TRBD1. The CDR3 contains 15 residues. V shed 0 bases and J 3 bases; nucleotides not matched to a gene: 5. CDR1 and CDR2 (germline): SGHDT, YYEEEE. Written as DNA, the CDR3 is TGTGCCAGCAGCTTGGGCGGAACAGGGGGCTACGAGCAGTACTTC. Its protein is CASSLGGTGGYEQYF.

This clone showed up just a few times. The chain recombines TRBV7-3 with TRBJ2-1; D is ambiguous. The CDR3 covers 13 residues. The germline V gene encodes CDR1 SGHTA and CDR2 FQGTGA. Trimming pared 3 bases from V and 9 bases from J, leaving 12 bases between. This CDR3 is CASSFGPGGEQFF. Here the CDR3 DNA reads TGTGCCAGCAGCTTCGGCCCGGGTGGTGAGCAGTTCTTC.

This rearrangement joins TRBV19 to TRBJ1-4; D is undetermined. Per the germline V gene, CDR1 is LNHDA and CDR2 is SQIVND (reference sequence). The CDR3 covers 17 residues. Trimming stripped 7 bases from V and 4 bases from J, with 22 bases between. The CDR3 DNA sequence: TGTGCCAGTACCGGTGGCGGGGTCTCCCGGTTTAATGAAAAACTGTTTTTT. As protein: CASTGGGVSRFNEKLFF.

The rearrangement links TRBV3-1 (or the pseudogene TRBV3-2) to TRBJ2-1, with a tentative D call TRBD2 (7 bases). Per the germline V gene, CDR1 is LGHDT and CDR2 is YNNKEL (reference sequence). CDR3 length equals 16 residues. Trimming cost V 1 base and J 4 bases, with 14 bases left between them. This CDR3 reads CASSQVGRGGYNEQFF. As DNA, the CDR3 is TGTGCCAGCAGCCAAGTAGGGAGGGGGGGGTACAATGAGCAGTTCTTC.

The J gene is TRBJ1-6, the V gene TRBV5-6; D unclear. The CDR3 consists of 18 residues. Germline CDR1 reads SGHDT; CDR2 reads YYEEEE. With 4 bases removed from V and 7 bases from J, the gap between germline ends came to 24 bases. The CDR3 DNA follows: TGTGCCAGCAGCACTTTATACGGCTCCCGGCGGGTAAATTCACCCCTCCACTTT. Protein: CASSTLYGSRRVNSPLHF.

This clone was detected only once. The V call is TRBV5-1, the J call TRBJ1-6; D gene ambiguous. Germline loops: CDR1 SGHRS, CDR2 YFSETQ. V lost 1 base and J 5 bases, leaving 10 bases between the germline ends. The CDR3 has 15 residues. In nucleotides, the CDR3 is TGCGCCAGCAGCTTGTCGTGGGGAGATAATTCACCCCTCCACTTT. Translated, it gives CASSLSWGDNSPLHF.

The V gene is TRBV5-1, the J gene TRBJ2-6; 10 bases are a match to TRBD1. CDR1 and CDR2 from the germline V gene are SGHRS and YFSETQ. V lost 4 bases to trimming and J lost 0 bases; unmatched junction nucleotides: 7. CDR3 length equals 18 residues. The CDR3 reads CASSPQGQGYSGANVLTF. CDR3 coding DNA: TGCGCCAGCAGCCCGCAGGGACAGGGGTACTCTGGGGCCAACGTCCTGACTTTC.

J is TRBJ2-1 and V is TRBV19, with TRBD1 matching 7 bases. The CDR3 totals 14 residues. The trim removed 3 bases at V and 6 bases at J, leaving 5 bases unmatched. CDR1 LNHDA and CDR2 SQIVND come from the germline V gene (reference sequence). The CDR3: CASSMGQLGNEQFF. The DNA of the CDR3 is TGTGCCAGTAGTATGGGACAGTTAGGCAATGAGCAGTTCTTC.

The chain couples TRBV18 to TRBJ2-5, with D perhaps TRBD1 (6 bases). CDR3 size: 14 residues. Per germline, CDR1 KGHSH and CDR2 LQKENI. Between the trimmed V and J ends, which lost 4 bases and 3 bases, there was a span of 12 bases. CDR3 coding DNA: TGTGCCAGCTCACTTTCGACAGGAAAAGAGACCCAGTACTTC. Translated: CASSLSTGKETQYF.

The rearrangement joins TRBV18 to TRBJ2-1; 7 positions agree with TRBD2. With 0 bases clipped from V and 14 bases from J, the junction kept 10 bases outside the gene matches. The germline CDR1 and CDR2 sequences are KGHSH and LQKENI. This CDR3 contains 14 residues. For the CDR3, the DNA is TGTGCCAGCTCACCACCGACCCGGGCGGGAGTCGAGTTCTTC. This encodes CASSPPTRAGVEFF.

This chain uses TRBV6-2 or TRBV6-3 with TRBJ2-1; TRBD2 matches 7 bases. With 6 bases clipped from V and 5 bases from J, the junction kept 7 bases outside the gene matches. Germline V gene data show CDR1 as MNHEY and CDR2 as SVGEGT. The CDR3 contains 14 residues. CDR3 sequence reads: CASSLIGLDNEQFF. DNA of the CDR3: TGTGCCAGCAGCCTCATCGGACTAGACAATGAGCAGTTCTTC.